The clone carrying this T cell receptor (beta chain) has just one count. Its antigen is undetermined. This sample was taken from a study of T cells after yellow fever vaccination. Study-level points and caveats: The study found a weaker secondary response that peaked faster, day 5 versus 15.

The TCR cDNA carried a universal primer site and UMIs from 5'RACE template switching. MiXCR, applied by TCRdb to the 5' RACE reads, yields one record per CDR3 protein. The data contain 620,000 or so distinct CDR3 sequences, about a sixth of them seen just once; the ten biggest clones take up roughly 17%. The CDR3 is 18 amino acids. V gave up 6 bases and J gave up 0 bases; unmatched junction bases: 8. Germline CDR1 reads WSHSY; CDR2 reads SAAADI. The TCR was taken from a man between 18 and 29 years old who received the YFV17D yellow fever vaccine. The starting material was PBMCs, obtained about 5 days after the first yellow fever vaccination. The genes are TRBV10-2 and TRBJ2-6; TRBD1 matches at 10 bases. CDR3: CASSNRDRGSSGANVLTF. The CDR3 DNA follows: TGCGCCAGCAGCAACCGGGACAGGGGCTCCTCTGGGGCCAACGTCCTGACTTTC.